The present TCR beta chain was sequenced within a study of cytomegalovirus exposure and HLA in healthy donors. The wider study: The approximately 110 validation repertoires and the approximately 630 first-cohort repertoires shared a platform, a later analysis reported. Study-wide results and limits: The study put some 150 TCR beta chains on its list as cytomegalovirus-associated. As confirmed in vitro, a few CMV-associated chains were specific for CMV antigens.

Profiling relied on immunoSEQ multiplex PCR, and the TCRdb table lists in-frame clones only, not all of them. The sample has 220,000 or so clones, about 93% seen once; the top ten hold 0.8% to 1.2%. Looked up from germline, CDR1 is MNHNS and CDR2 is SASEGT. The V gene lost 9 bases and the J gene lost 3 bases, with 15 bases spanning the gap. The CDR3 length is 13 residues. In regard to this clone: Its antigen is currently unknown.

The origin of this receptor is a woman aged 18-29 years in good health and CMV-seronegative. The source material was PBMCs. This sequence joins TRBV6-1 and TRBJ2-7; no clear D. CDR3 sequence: CASSPRVFYEQYF. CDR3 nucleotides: TGTGCCAGTTCCCCTCGGGTTTTCTACGAGCAGTACTTC.